The rows below give T cell receptor beta chains drawn from one sample of a study of HIV-infected patients and healthy controls. TCRdb re-analysed the 5' RACE reads in MiXCR, keeping a single row per CDR3 protein. Of 9,400 or so distinct CDR3 sequences listed, about 9% are singletons. Sequenced material: blood, taken during antiretroviral therapy. These receptors all come from an adult with HIV infection. The CDR3 runs from the conserved cysteine through the conserved F or W. A D gene is named only where the DNA matches it firmly. Where a row states a size, it is once, few, many or the class of an expanded clone; other rows omit it.

d_call	v_call	clone_size	j_call	cdr3_nt	cdr3_aa
NA	TRBV7-6	many	TRBJ1-1	TGTGCCAGCAGCTTATGGTTCAGGAAAGAGGCTTTCTTT	CASSLWFRKEAFF
TRBD2	TRBV6-2/TRBV6-3	NA	TRBJ2-1	TGTGCCAGCAGTTACTCCGGCGGGGGCTCCTACAATGAGCAGTTCTTC	CASSYSGGGSYNEQFF
TRBD1	TRBV11-3	medium-sized	TRBJ2-3	TGTGCCAGCAGCACCCCGCGGACAGGGCTCGAGTCAGATACGCAGTATTTT	CASSTPRTGLESDTQYF
NA	TRBV28	medium-sized	TRBJ2-6	TGTGCCAGCTTGGGGGTTCCTGGGGCCAACGTCCTGACTTTC	CASLGVPGANVLTF
NA	TRBV6-6	many	TRBJ1-3	TGTGCCAGCAGTGGATCTGGAAACACCATATATTTT	CASSGSGNTIYF
TRBD2	TRBV5-4	many	TRBJ2-1	TGTGCCAGCAGCTTGGAACGGGTGCGCGGGGGGCAACACAATGAGCAGTTCTTC	CASSLERVRGGQHNEQFF
NA	TRBV7-2	medium-sized	TRBJ1-1	TGTGCCAGCAGCTTAGCGGGACCGTACACTGAAGCTTTCTTT	CASSLAGPYTEAFF
NA	TRBV5-4	many	TRBJ2-3	TGTGCCAGCAGTAGGGATCACGCGGCAGATACGCAGTATTTT	CASSRDHAADTQYF
TRBD2	TRBV7-2	many	TRBJ2-3	TGTGCCAGCAGCTTCCGCGGGACTAGCGGGGGTACAGATACGCAGTATTTT	CASSFRGTSGGTDTQYF
NA	TRBV3-1	medium-sized	TRBJ1-1	TGTGCCAGCAGCCCGGCGGGGAGGGGGAATAAAGCTTTCTTT	CASSPAGRGNKAFF
NA	TRBV6-2/TRBV6-3	many	TRBJ2-1	TGTGCCAGCAGTTTAGGGGGGGGCTACAATGAGCAGTTCTTC	CASSLGGGYNEQFF
NA	TRBV19	many	TRBJ2-2	TGTGCCAGTTTTTCCGGGGAGCTGTTTTTT	CASFSGELFF
TRBD2	TRBV11-2	few	TRBJ2-1	TGTGCCAGCAGCTCCCGGGGCCTAGCGGGATCCTACAATGAGCAGTTCTTC	CASSSRGLAGSYNEQFF
NA	TRBV7-3	many	TRBJ2-5	TGTGCCAGCAGCTTAAGCGGGGTGGAGACCCAGTACTTC	CASSLSGVETQYF
NA	TRBV5-1	NA	TRBJ2-3	TGCGCCAGCAGTTTTGATATCAGCACAGATACGCAGTATTTT	CASSFDISTDTQYF
NA	TRBV11-3	many	TRBJ2-1	TGTGCCAGCAGCTTAATATCGGGGGGCCCATACAATGAGCAGTTCTTC	CASSLISGGPYNEQFF
TRBD2	TRBV10-3	medium-sized	TRBJ2-1	TGTGCCATCAGTGAGTCCGAAGCGGGAACCTCCTACAATGAGCAGTTCTTC	CAISESEAGTSYNEQFF